The next 27 T cell receptor beta chains were all read from a single sample in a study of cytomegalovirus exposure and HLA in healthy donors. 13 Jbeta primers and 60 Vbeta primers were used for the PCR. The table came from immunoSEQ multiplex PCR; TCRdb's copy has only in-frame clones and leaves some out. The profile covers tens of thousands of clones, with more than 60% appearing a single time and around 25% taken by the ten largest. Sequenced input: PBMCs. These receptor sequences come from a woman in her thirties or forties in good health and CMV-seropositive.

The V gene is TRBV30, the J gene TRBJ2-3, with TRBD2 matching over 14 bases. Germline CDR1 is GTSNPN and CDR2 is SVGIG (reference sequence). The CDR3 is 15 residues long. The ends lost 3 bases at V and 6 bases at J; junction bases unmatched: 5. Here the CDR3 reads CAWRRLAGGRDTQYF. DNA for the CDR3: TGTGCCTGGAGACGACTAGCGGGGGGGCGGGATACGCAGTATTTT.

V gene TRBV19 combines with J gene TRBJ2-7, with 9 bases fitting TRBD1. This CDR3 has 16 amino acids. The germline V gene has CDR1 LNHDA and CDR2 SQIVND (reference sequence). V trimming: 3 bases; J trimming: 0 bases; junction bases outside the gene matches: 6. This CDR3 is CASSIEGTGSSYEQYF. The CDR3 coding sequence is TGTGCCAGTAGTATTGAAGGGACAGGGTCCTCCTACGAGCAGTACTTC. Supplemented by reference TRBV19 and TRBJ2-7, the full variable domain reads DGGITQSPKYLFRKEGQNVTLSCEQNLNHDAMYWYRQDPGQGLRLIYYSQIVNDFQKGDIAEGYSVSREKKESFPLTVTSAQKNPTAFYLCASSIEGTGSSYEQYFGPGTRLTVT.

The chain uses TRBV25-1 and TRBJ2-7; D unresolved. This CDR3 contains 15 residues. CDR1 and CDR2 (germline): MGHDK, SYGVNS. Trimming shortened V by 1 base and J by 0 bases, and 10 bases separated the two germline ends. CDR3 protein: CASSESSTLSYEQYF. As DNA, the CDR3 is TGTGCCAGCAGTGAATCTTCTACGCTCTCCTACGAGCAGTACTTC.

The J gene is TRBJ1-4, the V gene TRBV23-1; D unclear. TRBV23-1 falls under the ORF class, with uncertain function. V dropped 2 bases and J dropped 0 bases, with 19 bases sitting between them. The CDR3 runs 19 residues. The CDR3 sequence is CASSQPTAGKEATNEKLFF. In DNA, the CDR3 is TGCGCCAGCAGTCAACCCACGGCAGGAAAGGAGGCAACTAATGAAAAACTGTTTTTT.

The gene calls are TRBV7-2 and TRBJ2-1, with a weak D call TRBD2 (5 bases). The germline V gene has CDR1 SGHTA and CDR2 FQGNSA. CDR3 length: 15 residues. V lost 4 bases to trimming and J lost 7 bases, with 17 bases between them. CDR3 region: CASSSGPSPGNEQFF. The CDR3 DNA follows: TGTGCCAGCAGCTCGGGTCCTTCACCGGGGAATGAGCAGTTCTTC. Based on the CDR3 plus reference TRBV7-2 and TRBJ2-1, the full variable domain is GAGVSQSPSNKVTEKGKDVELRCDPISGHTALYWYRQSLGQGLEFLIYFQGNSAPDKSGLPSDRFSAERTGGSVSTLTIQRTQQEDSAVYLCASSSGPSPGNEQFFGPGTRLTVL.

The CDR3 loop reads CASSLDLYGYTF. Here the CDR3 DNA reads TGTGCCAGCAGCTTAGACCTATATGGCTACACCTTC. The chain links TRBV11-2 to TRBJ1-2; D unresolved. CDR1 and CDR2 from the germline V gene are SGHAT and FQNNGV. The CDR3 length is 12 residues. Trimming cost V 0 bases and J 5 bases, with 4 bases left between them.

V usage is TRBV7-8 and J usage is TRBJ2-1; 15 bases fit TRBD2. Germline CDR1 and CDR2: SGHVS and FQNEAQ. The CDR3 consists of 20 residues. With V trimmed by 4 bases and J by 9 bases, 19 bases remained unmatched. Written as DNA, the CDR3 is TGTGCCAGCAGCTCCGCCGGGACTAGCGGGGGGAGGGCCACAACGGGTGAGCAGTTCTTC. This encodes CASSSAGTSGGRATTGEQFF.

This chain uses TRBV5-8 with TRBJ1-1, with TRBD1 matching over 8 bases. From germline, CDR1 is SGHTS and CDR2 YDEGEE. V trimming: 3 bases; J trimming: 4 bases; junction bases outside the gene matches: 2. The CDR3 contains 13 residues. CDR3 in DNA: TGTGCCAGCAGCTACAGGGGGGCCACTGAAGCTTTCTTT. It encodes CASSYRGATEAFF.

This chain links TRBV4-3 with TRBJ2-1; 9 nucleotides agree with TRBD1. CDR3 size: 13 residues. Germline CDR1 LGHNA, CDR2 YSLEER. V lost 6 bases and J lost 8; bases outside the gene matches: 5. DNA of the CDR3: TGCGCCAGCAGGGGGACAGGGAGCCATGAGCAGTTCTTC. Protein: CASRGTGSHEQFF.

The V gene is TRBV4-3, the J gene TRBJ1-6; D possibly corresponds to TRBD1 (5 bases). CDR1 LGHNA and CDR2 YSLEER come from the germline V gene. The length of the CDR3 is 15 residues. V was trimmed by 4 bases and J by 9 bases, leaving 16 bases between them. CDR3 in DNA: TGCGCCAGCAGCCCCAATGGGGCGCCTGGTTCACCCCTCCACTTT. This sequence encodes CASSPNGAPGSPLHF.

Remarks on this clone: The same CDR3 can be traced to other DNA sequences in this sample. The V call is TRBV7-3, the J call TRBJ2-3, with D possibly matching TRBD2 (6 bases). V dropped 5 bases and J dropped 3 bases, with 12 bases sitting between them. Germline V gene data show CDR1 as SGHTA and CDR2 as FQGTGA. The CDR3 consists of 14 residues. Here the CDR3 reads CASSPLAGTDTQYF. The CDR3 nucleotides read TGTGCCAGCAGCCCCTTGGCGGGGACAGATACGCAGTATTTT.

The chain is built from TRBV7-9 and TRBJ1-3; the D is unclear. Germline V CDR1 and CDR2: SEHNR, FQNEAQ (reference sequence). The CDR3 sequence is 15 residues long. V shed 8 bases and J shed 0 bases, with 14 bases lying between them. The CDR3 DNA reads as TGTGCCAGCTTCCACGACTCCTTCTCTGGAAACACCATATATTTT. It specifies CASFHDSFSGNTIYF. Full variable domain (outside the CDR3, taken from reference TRBV7-9 and TRBJ1-3): DTGVSQNPRHKITKRGQNVTFRCDPISEHNRLYWYRQTLGQGPEFLTYFQNEAQLEKSRLLSDRFSAERPKGSFSTLEIQRTEQGDSAMYLCASFHDSFSGNTIYFGEGSWLTVV.

V and J are TRBV21-1 and TRBJ1-2. TRBV21-1 is termed a pseudogene. The CDR3 spans 18 residues. CDR3 bases: TGTGCCAGCAGCAAAGCGCAAAACTTCGAAACCTTTAACTATGGCTACACCTTC. Amino acid sequence: CASSKAQNFETFNYGYTF.

This clone has more than one count but fewer than ten. The chain links TRBV30 to TRBJ1-1, with TRBD1 as a possible D gene (6 bases). The V gene's germline CDR1 is GTSNPN and CDR2 SVGIG (reference sequence). V was pared by 3 bases and J by 4 bases, with 12 bases between. The CDR3 extends over 13 amino acids. CDR3 protein: CAWSRGHGTEAFF. CDR3 coding DNA: TGTGCCTGGAGCCGGGGACATGGCACTGAAGCTTTCTTT.

The chain employs TRBV19 and TRBJ1-1; 8 bases match TRBD1. This CDR3 has 14 amino acids. Per the germline V gene, CDR1 is LNHDA and CDR2 is SQIVND (reference sequence). J lost 6 bases, V lost 6 bases, and 9 bases had no gene match. CDR3 amino acids: CASRDGQGGPEAFF. DNA for the CDR3: TGTGCCAGTAGGGATGGACAGGGAGGCCCTGAAGCTTTCTTT.

V usage is TRBV30 and J usage is TRBJ2-3; 8 bases agree with TRBD2. The CDR3 is made up of 14 amino acids. The V gene end was trimmed by 3 bases and the J gene end by 4 bases; junction bases not matched to a gene: 6. CDR1 GTSNPN and CDR2 SVGIG come from the germline V gene (reference sequence). The CDR3 is CAWSGGAVADTQYF. The CDR3 DNA is TGTGCCTGGAGCGGGGGGGCCGTCGCAGATACGCAGTATTTT.

This clone occurred a few times. The chain combines TRBV7-2 with TRBJ1-1; D is unresolved. Between the trimmed V and J ends, which lost 3 bases and 5 bases, there was a span of 10 bases. The CDR3 consists of 13 residues. Germline V gene lookup returns CDR1 SGHTA and CDR2 FQGNSA. Here the CDR3 DNA reads TGTGCCAGCAGCTTGTACGGGTTAACTGAAGCTTTCTTT. This encodes CASSLYGLTEAFF.

The J gene is TRBJ2-5, the V gene TRBV4-1; no reliable D call. The germline gives CDR1 MGHRA, CDR2 YSYEKL. The CDR3 totals 13 residues. Trimming took 3 bases from V and 5 from J, leaving 10 bases between them. The CDR3 DNA reads TGCGCCAGCAGCCAGTGGCAGAGGGAGACCCAGTACTTC. Translated, it gives CASSQWQRETQYF.

This clone was detected once. This sequence joins TRBV19 and TRBJ1-3, with TRBD1 matching over 8 bases. The trim removed 4 bases at V and 0 bases at J, leaving 5 bases unmatched. CDR1 is LNHDA, CDR2 SQIVND, per germline (reference sequence). The CDR3 is 16 amino acids. The CDR3 protein is CASSTRDRSSGNTIYF. As DNA, the CDR3 is TGTGCCAGTAGTACGAGGGACAGGAGCTCTGGAAACACCATATATTTT.

This chain links TRBV12-5 with TRBJ2-5; possible D gene TRBD2, 6 bases. The CDR3 has 13 amino acids. Per germline, CDR1 LGHNT and CDR2 FRNRAP. V lost 3 bases and J lost 5, with 10 bases in between. CDR3 protein: CASGFTRGETQYF. CDR3 sequence (DNA): TGTGCTAGTGGTTTTACACGGGGGGAGACCCAGTACTTC.

The V gene is TRBV9, the J gene TRBJ2-1; D is uncertain. The V end was cut by 4 bases, the J end by 0 bases, with 11 bases between. CDR3 size: 15 residues. Germline V gene lookup returns CDR1 SGDLS and CDR2 YYNGEE. The CDR3 DNA sequence: TGTGCCAGCAGCCCCGGCGGTAGCTCCTACAATGAGCAGTTCTTC. Translated: CASSPGGSSYNEQFF.

This chain connects TRBV20-1 to TRBJ1-2; TRBD1 is a possible D gene (6 bases). The CDR3 covers 10 residues. V was cut by 6 bases and J by 6 bases, with 8 bases left in between. Germline CDR1 is DFQATT and CDR2 is SNEGSKA (reference sequence). CDR3: CSAGGDGYTF. As DNA, the CDR3 is TGCAGTGCAGGGGGTGATGGCTACACCTTC.

V is TRBV6-6 and J is TRBJ2-5, with 9 bases that match TRBD2. V gave up 0 bases and J gave up 5 bases; unmatched junction bases: 4. CDR3 length: 15 residues. Per germline, CDR1 MNHNY and CDR2 SVGAGI (reference sequence). As DNA, the CDR3 is TGTGCCAGCAGTTACTCGACGCTAGCGGGGGAGACCCAGTACTTC. This sequence encodes CASSYSTLAGETQYF.

The chain links TRBV6-1 to TRBJ2-1, with 9 bases fitting TRBD1. J lost 7 bases, V lost 7 bases, and 5 bases had no gene match. The CDR3 totals 13 residues. CDR1 and CDR2 (germline): MNHNS, SASEGT. CDR3 residues: CASTSGTGNEQFF. As DNA, the CDR3 is TGTGCCAGCACCTCTGGGACAGGGAATGAGCAGTTCTTC.

V gene TRBV7-2 combines with J gene TRBJ1-6; TRBD1 might be the D (6 bases). The CDR3 is made up of 13 amino acids. Trimming removed 7 bases from V and 9 bases from J, with 13 bases in between. Looked up from germline, CDR1 is SGHTA and CDR2 is FQGNSA. The DNA for the CDR3 is TGTGCCAGCACCCTAGGACAGCCTTCACCCCTCCACTTT. Its protein product is CASTLGQPSPLHF.

The chain links TRBV6-4 to TRBJ2-1; 7 bases line up with TRBD1. This CDR3 has 15 amino acids. V gave up 6 bases and J gave up 7 bases; unmatched junction bases: 12. Germline lookup yields CDR1 MRHNA and CDR2 SNTAGT. The CDR3 bases are TGTGCCAGCAGCCCCAGCCAAGGGGGCGGAAATGAGCAGTTCTTC. Translated: CASSPSQGGGNEQFF.

This chain uses TRBV29-1 with TRBJ1-1; 9 bases agree with TRBD1. The CDR3 consists of 13 residues. Looked up from germline, CDR1 is SQVTM and CDR2 is ANQGSEA. The V and J ends lost 7 bases and 6 bases, in that order; junction bases with no gene match: 9. The CDR3 region has the DNA TGCAGCGCCGAGACAGGGGGATTAGCTGAAGCTTTCTTT. This gives the protein CSAETGGLAEAFF.